In its sample, the clone carrying this T cell receptor beta chain was seen a few times. CDR3 size: 14 residues. Trimming pared 5 bases from V and 4 bases from J, leaving 15 bases between. Germline values: CDR1 LGHNA, CDR2 YNFKEQ. This sample stems from a study of T cells in Graves' hyperthyroidism and ophthalmopathy. Amplification yielded TCR beta CDR3 regions, with RNA transcripts as the source. The TCR CDR3 was amplified in a first-round RT-PCR using the HTBI primer set. In TCRdb, the multiplex PCR reads were re-called with MiXCR into one record per CDR3 protein. The sample has over 700,000 distinct CDR3 sequences, around 20% seen once; the top ten hold roughly a sixth.

The TCR sequence derives from a woman aged 45 to 65 with Graves' hyperthyroidism that later progressed to Graves' ophthalmopathy. The chain has TRBV4-2 and TRBJ2-7, with D maybe TRBD2 (5 bases). Sequenced input: blood. For the CDR3, the DNA is TGTGCCAGCAGCGTAAGCCGGGATATATACGAGCAGTACTTC. Translated: CASSVSRDIYEQYF.